These 32 T cell receptor beta chains were all obtained from the same sample, sequenced in a study of radiotherapy plus CTLA-4 blockade in lung cancer. Generated by immunoSEQ multiplex PCR, the TCRdb table keeps only in-frame clones and is missing some. Here the sample spans tens of thousands of clones, about 80% being singletons. The specimen was peripheral blood, collected from a patient treated with radiotherapy plus ipilimumab. The receptors come from a human donor with non-small cell lung cancer that progressed on radiotherapy plus ipilimumab.

This clone has only a few counts. This chain joins TRBV6-1 and TRBJ2-5; TRBD1 matches at 8 bases. The CDR3 contains 15 residues. The germline gives CDR1 MNHNS, CDR2 SASEGT. Trimming took 6 bases from V and 5 from J; bases not matched to a gene: 11. The CDR3 nucleotides read TGTGCCAGCAGGCTCGGGACAGGCCAGTTGGAGACCCAGTACTTC. Translation gives CASRLGTGQLETQYF.

This clone was seen just once. The chain uses TRBV19 and TRBJ2-1; a weak D match, TRBD2 (5 bases). The CDR3 is 12 residues long. From germline, CDR1 is LNHDA and CDR2 SQIVND (reference sequence). V lost 6 bases and J 10 bases, leaving 13 bases between the germline ends. CDR3 in amino acids: CASRDVGAEQFF. The CDR3 nucleotides read TGTGCCAGTAGAGATGTGGGAGCAGAGCAGTTCTTC.

V gene TRBV13 combines with J gene TRBJ2-2, with D possibly matching TRBD2 (7 bases). The V end lost 3 bases, the J end lost 4 bases, and 15 bases lay between the germline ends. This CDR3 comprises 16 residues. CDR1 is PRHDT and CDR2 is FYEKMQ in the germline V gene (reference sequence). CDR3 protein: CASSFARRGGTGELFF. The CDR3 nucleotides read TGTGCCAGCAGCTTTGCCCGGAGGGGGGGCACCGGGGAGCTGTTTTTT.

J is TRBJ2-2 and V is TRBV7-3; 8 bases line up with TRBD2. CDR1 is SGHTA and CDR2 is FQGTGA in the germline V gene. The CDR3 is made up of 15 amino acids. V trimming: 5 bases; J trimming: 3 bases; junction bases outside the gene matches: 5. CDR3 in amino acids: CASSLSGSHTGELFF. CDR3 in DNA: TGTGCCAGCAGCCTCAGCGGGAGTCACACCGGGGAGCTGTTTTTT.

V gene TRBV4-2 combines with J gene TRBJ1-5; D possibly corresponds to TRBD1 (5 bases). The CDR3 runs 15 residues. Trimming cost V 0 bases and J 6 bases, with 12 bases left between them. CDR1 and CDR2 from the germline V gene are LGHNA and YNFKEQ. The CDR3 is CASSQEWRGSQPQHF. The CDR3 bases are TGTGCCAGCAGCCAAGAGTGGAGGGGAAGTCAGCCCCAGCATTTT.

The rearrangement uses TRBV28 and TRBJ1-5, with a possible D match to TRBD1 (5 bases). CDR1 and CDR2 from the germline V gene are MDHEN and SYDVKM. The length of the CDR3 is 14 residues. The germline V and J ends were trimmed by 5 bases and 1 base, with 9 bases remaining between them. As DNA, the CDR3 is TGTGCCAGCAGTCTCCCAGGGAGCAATCAGCCCCAGCATTTT. This encodes CASSLPGSNQPQHF. The variable domain in full, completed from reference TRBV28 and TRBJ1-5, reads DVKVTQSSRYLVKRTGEKVFLECVQDMDHENMFWYRQDPGLGLRLIYFSYDVKMKEKGDIPEGYSVSREKKERFSLILESASTNQTSMYLCASSLPGSNQPQHFGDGTRLSIL.

V usage is TRBV28 and J usage is TRBJ1-6, with TRBD1 matching 10 bases. The junction had 9 bases not matched to a gene; V was cut back by 5 bases and J by 8 bases. The CDR3 is made up of 16 amino acids. Germline V gene lookup returns CDR1 MDHEN and CDR2 SYDVKM. The CDR3 nucleotides are TGTGCCAGCAGTCCTGCGACAGGGGGCACGTATTCACCCCTCCACTTT. Its protein is CASSPATGGTYSPLHF.

The CDR3 DNA reads as TGTGCCAGCTCACCACAAATTACCGGGGAGCTGTTTTTT. Amino acid sequence: CASSPQITGELFF. This rearrangement joins TRBV18 to TRBJ2-2; D call uncertain. This CDR3 spans 13 amino acids. The V end was cut by 1 base, the J end by 5 bases, with 5 bases between. The germline V gene encodes CDR1 KGHSH and CDR2 LQKENI.

The chain uses TRBV7-9 and TRBJ1-1; TRBD1 is a possible D gene (6 bases). Germline assignment: CDR1 SEHNR and CDR2 FQNEAQ (reference sequence). The CDR3 runs to 15 residues. V was trimmed by 1 base and J by 7 bases, leaving 16 bases between them. CDR3 protein: CASSLVRPRTDEAFF. The CDR3 nucleotides read TGTGCCAGCAGCTTAGTAAGGCCTAGGACAGATGAAGCTTTCTTT.

The rearrangement joins TRBV6-1 to TRBJ2-7; 7 bases are a match to TRBD1. The V and J ends lost 7 bases and 3 bases, in that order; junction bases with no gene match: 0. The CDR3 loop spans 11 amino acids. CDR1 is MNHNS, CDR2 SASEGT, per germline. The CDR3 region is CASTGGYEQYF. Here the CDR3 DNA reads TGTGCCAGCACAGGGGGCTACGAGCAGTACTTC.

This clone was seen only a few times. The V call is TRBV7-8, the J call TRBJ1-5, with TRBD1 matching over 7 bases. Trimming at V came to 2 bases and at J to 4 bases, leaving 14 bases not matched to a gene. The germline V gene has CDR1 SGHVS and CDR2 FQNEAQ. This CDR3 spans 18 amino acids. The CDR3 region is CASSLSDRDSFFNQPQHF. The CDR3 DNA is TGTGCCAGCAGCTTATCCGACCGGGACAGTTTTTTTAATCAGCCCCAGCATTTT.

V gene TRBV19 combines with J gene TRBJ2-2, with D tentatively TRBD1 (6 bases). The CDR3 extends over 16 amino acids. V lost 3 bases and J lost 4, with 15 bases in between. Germline CDR1 and CDR2: LNHDA and SQIVND (reference sequence). The CDR3 loop reads CASSIRQAGTTGELFF. The CDR3 DNA reads as TGTGCCAGTAGTATCAGACAGGCCGGGACCACCGGGGAGCTGTTTTTT.

This chain joins TRBV18 and TRBJ2-7; D tentatively reads TRBD1 or TRBD2 (5 bases each). Trimming pared 0 bases from V and 4 bases from J, leaving 10 bases between. The CDR3 loop spans 14 amino acids. Germline values: CDR1 KGHSH, CDR2 LQKENI. The chain's CDR3 is CASSPPSREYEQYF. The CDR3 bases are TGTGCCAGCTCACCACCGAGCAGGGAGTACGAGCAGTACTTC. The entire variable domain, with the rest obtained from reference TRBV18 and TRBJ2-7, is as follows: NAGVMQNPRHLVRRRGQEARLRCSPMKGHSHVYWYRQLPEEGLKFMVYLQKENIIDESGMPKERFSAEFPKEGPSILRIQQVVRGDSAAYFCASSPPSREYEQYFGPGTRLTVT.

The chain combines TRBV19 with TRBJ2-3; maybe TRBD2 (6 bases). The V gene's germline CDR1 is LNHDA and CDR2 SQIVND (reference sequence). V was trimmed by 7 bases and J by 4 bases, leaving 12 bases between them. There are 13 residues in the CDR3. CDR3 loop: CASNRRGADTQYF. CDR3 DNA sequence: TGTGCCAGTAATCGGAGGGGTGCAGATACGCAGTATTTT. Complete variable domain (other parts from reference TRBV19 and TRBJ2-3): DGGITQSPKYLFRKEGQNVTLSCEQNLNHDAMYWYRQDPGQGLRLIYYSQIVNDFQKGDIAEGYSVSREKKESFPLTVTSAQKNPTAFYLCASNRRGADTQYFGPGTRLTVL.

This chain connects TRBV11-3 to TRBJ2-5, with a weak D call TRBD2 (6 bases). Looked up from germline, CDR1 is SGHNT and CDR2 is YENEEA. Trimming took off 4 bases at V and 5 bases at J, with 17 bases between the two ends. CDR3 length: 15 amino acids. The DNA for the CDR3 is TGTGCCAGCAGCTCCCGGGTCGGGGGAAGGGAGACCCAGTACTTC. It translates to CASSSRVGGRETQYF. The whole variable domain, remainder taken from reference TRBV11-3 and TRBJ2-5, is EAGVVQSPRYKIIEKKQPVAFWCNPISGHNTLYWYLQNLGQGPELLIRYENEEAVDDSQLPKDRFSAERLKGVDSTLKIQPAELGDSAVYLCASSSRVGGRETQYFGPGTRLLVL.

The rearrangement uses TRBV7-2 and TRBJ1-6, with 7 bases that match TRBD1. V shed 5 bases, J shed 6 bases, and the junction held 10 bases outside the gene matches. The CDR3 has 16 residues. Germline CDR1 and CDR2: SGHTA and FQGNSA. CDR3 DNA sequence: TGTGCCAGCAGCCTCCGGGACAGCGCTCTTAATTCACCCCTCCACTTT. This gives the protein CASSLRDSALNSPLHF.

The CDR3 spells CASSRTAGEETNEKLFF. The CDR3, as DNA: TGTGCCAGCAGCCGGACGGCGGGGGAGGAAACTAATGAAAAACTGTTTTTT. The chain is built from TRBV11-1 and TRBJ1-4, with D possibly being TRBD1 (5 bases). The CDR3 is made up of 17 amino acids. CDR1 is SGHAT, CDR2 FQDESV, per germline (reference sequence). V was clipped by 5 bases and J by 1 base, with 17 bases between them.

The chain employs TRBV5-1 and TRBJ1-4; 7 nucleotides match TRBD1. Germline V gene sequence: CDR1 SGHRS, CDR2 YFSETQ. Losses at the gene ends were 1 base for V and 0 bases for J; bases not matched to a gene: 6. The CDR3 extends over 17 amino acids. Written as DNA, the CDR3 is TGCGCCAGCAGCTTGTGGGGGGACAGCGCAACTAATGAAAAACTGTTTTTT. This codes for CASSLWGDSATNEKLFF.

This chain joins TRBV5-6 and TRBJ2-2; TRBD1 matches 7 bases. The CDR3 extends over 15 amino acids. Germline trimming cut 2 bases from V and 3 bases from J; bases unmatched to any gene: 4. The V gene's germline CDR1 is SGHDT and CDR2 YYEEEE. The CDR3: CASSFATGHTGELFF. The DNA for the CDR3 is TGTGCCAGCAGCTTTGCGACAGGGCACACCGGGGAGCTGTTTTTT.

Written as DNA, the CDR3 is TGTGCCAGCAGTTTATGGGCCAATCAGCCCCAGCATTTT. Protein product: CASSLWANQPQHF. The chain carries TRBV2 and TRBJ1-5; D is undetermined. The germline V and J ends were trimmed by 5 bases and 3 bases, with 8 bases remaining between them. CDR1 is SNHLY, CDR2 FYNNEI, per germline. The CDR3 length is 13 residues. The full variable domain, with the rest looked up from reference TRBV2 and TRBJ1-5, is EPEVTQTPSHQVTQMGQEVILRCVPISNHLYFYWYRQILGQKVEFLVSFYNNEISEKSEIFDDQFSVERPDGSNFTLKIRSTKLEDSAMYFCASSLWANQPQHFGDGTRLSIL.

The V and J genes are TRBV7-2 and TRBJ2-7; D may be TRBD2 (6 bases). V was clipped by 1 base and J by 6 bases, with 16 bases between them. Per germline, CDR1 SGHTA and CDR2 FQGNSA. The CDR3 length is 15 residues. Here the CDR3 DNA reads TGTGCCAGCAGCTTAGGGGGCCGCGGGATCCGCGAGCAGTACTTC. Its translation: CASSLGGRGIREQYF.

The J gene is TRBJ1-3, the V gene TRBV6-1, with unresolved D. The germline V gene encodes CDR1 MNHNS and CDR2 SASEGT. The length of the CDR3 is 19 residues. Trimming took off 3 bases at V and 1 base at J, with 22 bases between the two ends. CDR3 in amino acids: CASSDLGKARRRSGNTIYF. The CDR3, as DNA: TGTGCCAGCAGTGACCTAGGGAAGGCCAGGCGACGATCTGGAAACACCATATATTTT.

This chain connects TRBV20-1 to TRBJ1-1; no clear D. The germline V and J ends were trimmed by 3 bases and 1 base, with 3 bases remaining between them. The CDR3 extends over 11 amino acids. Germline CDR1 DFQATT, CDR2 SNEGSKA (reference sequence). Here the CDR3 reads CSASKNTEAFF. The CDR3 nucleotides are TGCAGTGCTAGCAAGAACACTGAAGCTTTCTTT.

The V call is TRBV18, the J call TRBJ2-3; D gene uncertain. The CDR3 sequence is 13 residues long. In germline, CDR1 is KGHSH, CDR2 LQKENI. Trimming shortened V by 0 bases and J by 4 bases, and 5 bases separated the two germline ends. The CDR3 DNA is TGTGCCAGCTCACCACCGGGTTCAGATACGCAGTATTTT. Translated: CASSPPGSDTQYF.

The V and J genes are TRBV28 and TRBJ2-2; D ambiguous. Trimming removed 3 bases from V and 6 bases from J, with 8 bases in between. The CDR3 covers 13 residues. Germline CDR1 is MDHEN and CDR2 is SYDVKM. CDR3 nucleotides: TGTGCCAGCAGTTTCGTAGGGTCCGGGGAGCTGTTTTTT. Amino acid sequence: CASSFVGSGELFF.

V is TRBV2 and J is TRBJ1-1, with D tentatively TRBD1 (5 bases). V lost 8 bases and J lost 8, with 12 bases in between. This CDR3 contains 11 residues. Germline V lookup: CDR1 SNHLY, CDR2 FYNNEI. DNA of the CDR3: TGTGCCAGCGAGGGCGAGGGGGAAGCTTTCTTT. It specifies CASEGEGEAFF.

V gene TRBV7-9 combines with J gene TRBJ1-6; D gene uncertain. The V end was cut by 5 bases, the J end by 8 bases, with 13 bases between. Per germline, CDR1 SEHNR and CDR2 FQNEAQ (reference sequence). The CDR3 contains 14 residues. CDR3 in DNA: TGTGCCAGCAGCCCAATCGAGTGGGATTCACCCCTCCACTTT. Residues: CASSPIEWDSPLHF. Together with reference TRBV7-9 and TRBJ1-6, the CDR3 gives the full variable domain: DTGVSQNPRHKITKRGQNVTFRCDPISEHNRLYWYRQTLGQGPEFLTYFQNEAQLEKSRLLSDRFSAERPKGSFSTLEIQRTEQGDSAMYLCASSPIEWDSPLHFGNGTRLTVT.

J is TRBJ1-2 and V is TRBV7-2; D perhaps matches TRBD1 (6 bases). The CDR3 spans 15 residues. Trimming removed 4 bases at V and 3 bases at J, with 15 bases between. Germline V gene data show CDR1 as SGHTA and CDR2 as FQGNSA. The CDR3 nucleotides read TGTGCCAGCAGCTCCAGCGGGGGCGCTGACTATGGCTACACCTTC. Translation gives CASSSSGGADYGYTF.

The chain recombines TRBV5-1 with TRBJ1-4; a weak D match, TRBD1 (6 bases). V gave up 2 bases and J gave up 6 bases, with 14 bases separating them. This CDR3 is 15 amino acids long. Germline loops: CDR1 SGHRS, CDR2 YFSETQ. CDR3 amino acids: CASSFMGAADEKLFF. The CDR3 bases are TGCGCCAGCAGCTTCATGGGGGCTGCTGATGAAAAACTGTTTTTT.

The J gene is TRBJ2-1, the V gene TRBV9, with a weak D call TRBD2 (6 bases). Germline-derived CDR1 and CDR2 are SGDLS and YYNGEE. There are 18 residues in the CDR3. Trimming removed 0 bases from V and 4 bases from J, with 20 bases in between. In DNA form, the CDR3 reads TGTGCCAGCAGCGTAGAGACCCCCCGCGGAGGGGAATACAATGAGCAGTTCTTC. As protein: CASSVETPRGGEYNEQFF. Complete variable domain (other parts from reference TRBV9 and TRBJ2-1): DSGVTQTPKHLITATGQRVTLRCSPRSGDLSVYWYQQSLDQGLQFLIQYYNGEERAKGNILERFSAQQFPDLHSELNLSSLELGDSALYFCASSVETPRGGEYNEQFFGPGTRLTVL.

J is TRBJ1-6 and V is TRBV19; D might be TRBD1 (6 bases). The ends were cut back, 7 bases at V and 4 bases at J, with 11 bases in the middle. The CDR3 extends over 14 amino acids. Germline values: CDR1 LNHDA, CDR2 SQIVND (reference sequence). The CDR3 region is CASKPTGYNSPLHF. CDR3 coding DNA: TGTGCCAGTAAGCCGACAGGTTATAATTCACCCCTCCACTTT.

This sequence joins TRBV9 and TRBJ2-1; the D is unclear. Trimming left V 3 bases short and J 6 bases short, with 10 bases between. CDR3 length equals 13 residues. Germline V gives CDR1 SGDLS, CDR2 YYNGEE. CDR3 protein: CASSATASNEQFF. The DNA of the CDR3 is TGTGCCAGCAGCGCGACTGCGTCCAATGAGCAGTTCTTC.